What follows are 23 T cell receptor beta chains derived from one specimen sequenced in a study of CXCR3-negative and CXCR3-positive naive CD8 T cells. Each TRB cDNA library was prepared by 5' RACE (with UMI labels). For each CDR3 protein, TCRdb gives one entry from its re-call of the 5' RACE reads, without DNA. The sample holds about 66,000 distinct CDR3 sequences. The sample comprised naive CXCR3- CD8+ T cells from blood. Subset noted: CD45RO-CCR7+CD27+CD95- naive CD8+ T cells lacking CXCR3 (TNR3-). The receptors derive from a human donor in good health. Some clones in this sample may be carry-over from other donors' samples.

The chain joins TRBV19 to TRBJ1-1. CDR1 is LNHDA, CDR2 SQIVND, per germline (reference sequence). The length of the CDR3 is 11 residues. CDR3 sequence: CASEWNTEAFF.

CDR3 sequence reads: CSAPSQIRDRGYGELFF. This chain connects TRBV20-1 to TRBJ2-2; absent DNA, TCRdb's TRBD1 call cannot be checked. The CDR3 consists of 17 residues. Germline assignment: CDR1 DFQATT and CDR2 SNEGSKA (reference sequence).

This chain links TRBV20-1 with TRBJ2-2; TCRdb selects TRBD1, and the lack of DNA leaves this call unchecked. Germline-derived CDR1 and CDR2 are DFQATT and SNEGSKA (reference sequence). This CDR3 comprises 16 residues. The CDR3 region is CSASAEGTGDTGELFF.

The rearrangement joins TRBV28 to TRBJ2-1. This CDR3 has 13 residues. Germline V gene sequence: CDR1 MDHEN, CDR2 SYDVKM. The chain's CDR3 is CASSLSDYNEQFF.

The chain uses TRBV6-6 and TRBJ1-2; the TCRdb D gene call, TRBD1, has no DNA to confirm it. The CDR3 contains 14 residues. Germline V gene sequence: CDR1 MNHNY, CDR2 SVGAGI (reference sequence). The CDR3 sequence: CASSDTGNKGGYTF.

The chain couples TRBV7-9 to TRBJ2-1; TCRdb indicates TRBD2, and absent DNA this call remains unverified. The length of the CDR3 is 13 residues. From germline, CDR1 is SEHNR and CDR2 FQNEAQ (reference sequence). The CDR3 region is CASSPPAGYEQFF.

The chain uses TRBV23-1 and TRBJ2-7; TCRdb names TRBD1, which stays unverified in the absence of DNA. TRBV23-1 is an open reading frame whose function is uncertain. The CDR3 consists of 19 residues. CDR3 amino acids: CASSQSPLWTGTPSYEQYF.

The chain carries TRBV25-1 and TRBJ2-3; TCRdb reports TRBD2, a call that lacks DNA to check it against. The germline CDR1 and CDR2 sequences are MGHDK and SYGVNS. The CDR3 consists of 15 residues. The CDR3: CASSGPSGNPDTQYF. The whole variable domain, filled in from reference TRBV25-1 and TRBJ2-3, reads EADIYQTPRYLVIGTGKKITLECSQTMGHDKMYWYQQDPGMELHLIHYSYGVNSTEKGDLSSESTVSRIRTEHFPLTLESARPSHTSQYLCASSGPSGNPDTQYFGPGTRLTVL.

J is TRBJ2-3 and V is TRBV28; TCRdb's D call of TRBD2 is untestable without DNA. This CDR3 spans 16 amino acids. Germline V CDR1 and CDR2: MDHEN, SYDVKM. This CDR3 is CASNSLVAGAQDTQYF.

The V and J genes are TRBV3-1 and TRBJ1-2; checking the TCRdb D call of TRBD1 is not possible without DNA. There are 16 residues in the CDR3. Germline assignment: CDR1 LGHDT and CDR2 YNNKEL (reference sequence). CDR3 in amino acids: CASSPDRGLMPDGYTF.

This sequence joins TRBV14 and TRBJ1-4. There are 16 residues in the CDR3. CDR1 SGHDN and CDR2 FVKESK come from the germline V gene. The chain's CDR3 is CASSQDGEAYYEKLFF.

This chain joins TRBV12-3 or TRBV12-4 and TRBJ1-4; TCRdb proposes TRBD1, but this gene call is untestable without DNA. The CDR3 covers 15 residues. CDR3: CASSPVDSANEKLFF.

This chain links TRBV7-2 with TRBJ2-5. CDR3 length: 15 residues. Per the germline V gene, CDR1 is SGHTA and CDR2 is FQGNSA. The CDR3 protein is CASSQEGRYQETQYF. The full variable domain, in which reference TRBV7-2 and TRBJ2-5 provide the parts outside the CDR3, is GAGVSQSPSNKVTEKGKDVELRCDPISGHTALYWYRQSLGQGLEFLIYFQGNSAPDKSGLPSDRFSAERTGGSVSTLTIQRTQQEDSAVYLCASSQEGRYQETQYFGPGTRLLVL.

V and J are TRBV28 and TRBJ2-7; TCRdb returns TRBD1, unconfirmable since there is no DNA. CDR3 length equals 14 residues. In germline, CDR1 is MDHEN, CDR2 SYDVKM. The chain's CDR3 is CASRTNRGLYEQYF.

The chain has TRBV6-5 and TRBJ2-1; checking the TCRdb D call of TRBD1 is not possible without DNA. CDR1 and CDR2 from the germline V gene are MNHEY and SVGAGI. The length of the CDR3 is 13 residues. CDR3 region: CASTHSEGIEQFF.

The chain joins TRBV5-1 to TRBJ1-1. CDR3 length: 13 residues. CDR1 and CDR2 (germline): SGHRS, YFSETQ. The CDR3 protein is CASSLFGGSEAFF.

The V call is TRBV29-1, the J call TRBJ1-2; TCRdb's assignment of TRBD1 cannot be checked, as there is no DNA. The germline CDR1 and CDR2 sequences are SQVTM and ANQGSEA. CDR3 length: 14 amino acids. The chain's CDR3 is CSVVPGQGANGYTF.

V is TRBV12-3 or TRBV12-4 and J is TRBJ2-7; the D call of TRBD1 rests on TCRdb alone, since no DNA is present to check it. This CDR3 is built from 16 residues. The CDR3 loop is CASSLSSPLDPYEQYF.

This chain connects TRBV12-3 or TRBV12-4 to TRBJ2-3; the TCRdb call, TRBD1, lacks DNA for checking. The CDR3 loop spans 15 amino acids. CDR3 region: CASGGLLGGIDTQYF.

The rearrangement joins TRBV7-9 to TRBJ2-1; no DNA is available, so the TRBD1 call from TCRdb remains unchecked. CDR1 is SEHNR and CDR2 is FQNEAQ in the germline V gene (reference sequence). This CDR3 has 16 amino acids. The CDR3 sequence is CASSFSRDRGKAEQFF.

CDR3 residues: CASSFLFGTGIAETQYF. The rearrangement links TRBV7-8 to TRBJ2-5; with no DNA, the TCRdb D assignment of TRBD1 cannot be verified. Looked up from germline, CDR1 is SGHVS and CDR2 is FQNEAQ. The CDR3 loop spans 17 amino acids.

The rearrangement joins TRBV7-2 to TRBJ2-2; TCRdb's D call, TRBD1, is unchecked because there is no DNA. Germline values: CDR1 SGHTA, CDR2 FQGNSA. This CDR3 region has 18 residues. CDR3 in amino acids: CASSPGGRVYGDTGELFF. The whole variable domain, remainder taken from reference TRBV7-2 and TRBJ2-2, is GAGVSQSPSNKVTEKGKDVELRCDPISGHTALYWYRQSLGQGLEFLIYFQGNSAPDKSGLPSDRFSAERTGGSVSTLTIQRTQQEDSAVYLCASSPGGRVYGDTGELFFGEGSRLTVL.

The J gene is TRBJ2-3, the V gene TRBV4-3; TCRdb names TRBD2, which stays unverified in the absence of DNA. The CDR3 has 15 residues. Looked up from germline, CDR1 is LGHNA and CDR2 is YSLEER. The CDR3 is CASSHLPSGADTQYF.